Reported below is one T cell receptor beta chain. Its cognate antigen is unknown. RNA extraction was followed by reverse transcription into cDNA, which acted as the sequencing template. Here immunoSEQ multiplex PCR was the method, and the copy in TCRdb shows in-frame clones only, minus some. The sample comprises over 100,000 clones, about 59% of which are singletons, and over 9% rests with the top ten. The data originate from a study of CD8+ T cells in alopecia areata. Study at large: Each day, treated patients took oral tofacitinib twice, at 5 to 10 mg per dose.

Study-wide findings and caveats: Scalp clonality and expanded CD8+ clones among the top 100 were significantly decreased by tofacitinib. It was less clear whether patients shared TCRs than it was in mice, possibly because of HLA.

Treatment of the sample: oral pan-JAK inhibitor, 5-10 mg twice daily. PBMCs yielded sorted CD4+ and CD8+ T cells. The germline gives CDR1 PRHDT, CDR2 FYEKMQ (reference sequence). The CDR3 is 15 residues long. V lost 5 bases and J lost 2, with 15 bases in between. The sequencing used CD8+ T cells sorted from blood, collected at week 24, from a patient treated with tofacitinib. The gene calls are TRBV13 and TRBJ2-5; D might be TRBD2 (6 bases). The receptor was derived from a human donor with alopecia areata. CDR3 sequence reads: CASSPWGELQETQYF. In DNA form, the CDR3 reads TGTGCCAGCAGCCCGTGGGGGGAGTTGCAAGAGACCCAGTACTTC.